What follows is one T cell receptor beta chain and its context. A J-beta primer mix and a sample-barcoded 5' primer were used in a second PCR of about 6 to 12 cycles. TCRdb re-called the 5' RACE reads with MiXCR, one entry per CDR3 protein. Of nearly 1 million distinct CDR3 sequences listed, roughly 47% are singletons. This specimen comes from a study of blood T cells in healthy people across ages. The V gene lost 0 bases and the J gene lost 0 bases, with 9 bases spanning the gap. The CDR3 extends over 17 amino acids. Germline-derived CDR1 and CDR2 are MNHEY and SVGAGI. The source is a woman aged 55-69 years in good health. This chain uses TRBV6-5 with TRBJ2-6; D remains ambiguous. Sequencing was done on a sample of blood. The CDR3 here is CASSYSIMSSGANVLTF. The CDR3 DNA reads TGTGCCAGCAGTTACTCGATTATGAGCTCTGGGGCCAACGTCCTGACTTTC.